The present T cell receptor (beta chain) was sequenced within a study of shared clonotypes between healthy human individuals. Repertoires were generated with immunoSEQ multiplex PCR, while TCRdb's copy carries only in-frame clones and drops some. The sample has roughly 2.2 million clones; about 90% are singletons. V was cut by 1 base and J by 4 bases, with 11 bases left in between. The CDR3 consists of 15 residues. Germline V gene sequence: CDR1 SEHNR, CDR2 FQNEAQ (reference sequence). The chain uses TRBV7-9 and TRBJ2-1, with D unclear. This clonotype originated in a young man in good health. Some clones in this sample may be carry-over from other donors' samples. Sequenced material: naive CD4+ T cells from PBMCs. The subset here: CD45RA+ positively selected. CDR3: CASSLEGNQYNEQFF. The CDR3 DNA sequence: TGTGCCAGCAGCTTAGAGGGCAACCAGTACAATGAGCAGTTCTTC.